These T cell receptor beta chains were read from a single sample in a study of blood T cell repertoires in COVID-19. The method was immunoSEQ multiplex PCR; TCRdb's version includes in-frame clones alone and lacks a portion of them. The sample shows 310,000 or so clones, approximately 86% of them seen only once. Sequenced: peripheral blood. These receptors originate from a young man with COVID-19, enrolled during active disease. CDR3s include the opening cysteine and the closing phenylalanine or tryptophan. Rows give clone size only sometimes, using once, few, many, or a class for an expanded clone.

size: -
V: TRBV7-8
CDR3: CASSFAGGYRIGSYGYTF

size: -
V: TRBV3-1/TRBV3-2
CDR3: CASSRVGGAYEQYF

size: once
V: TRBV4-2
CDR3: CASSQGGQGNEKLFF

size: -
V: TRBV27
CDR3: CASSPAGGQETQYF

size: -
V: TRBV5-1
CDR3: CASSPGQSAPTPEKLFF

size: -
V: TRBV18
CDR3: CASSPPGGTDTQYF

size: -
V: TRBV3-1/TRBV3-2
CDR3: CASSQDRLAKNIQYF

size: few
V: TRBV7-2
CDR3: CASSYESSYNSPLHF

size: -
V: TRBV7-8
CDR3: CASSLVLLLQETQYF

size: -
V: TRBV29-1
CDR3: CSVDTGVNEKLFF

size: once
V: TRBV28
CDR3: CASRIRGLAGGPHNEQFF

size: -
V: TRBV18
CDR3: CASSRTGADEQYF

size: -
V: TRBV7-7
CDR3: CASSRAGSSYNEQFF

size: -
V: TRBV2
CDR3: CASIRDTGRNTIYF

size: once
V: TRBV7-9
CDR3: CASSFPGGSLSGANVLTF

size: -
V: TRBV28
CDR3: CASSLPQGAGDNYEQYF

size: few
V: TRBV4-1
CDR3: CASSQASRSYEQYF

size: -
V: TRBV6-5
CDR3: CASSRSRNRGTEAFF

size: once
V: TRBV7-6
CDR3: CASSMQGPPGNTIYF

size: -
V: TRBV28
CDR3: CASSTGEGGVRYSNQPQHF

size: -
V: TRBV29-1
CDR3: CSVDQGYTGELFF

size: -
V: TRBV5-6
CDR3: CASSLWPQSSYNSPLHF

size: -
V: TRBV27
CDR3: CASWGVGAGLGYTF

size: -
V: TRBV20-1
CDR3: CSASPGGTYEQYF

size: -
V: TRBV5-4
CDR3: CASSVAGGRDEQYF

size: -
V: TRBV19
CDR3: CASSTGPVASGGPTYEQYF

size: -
V: TRBV4-2
CDR3: CASSQEGLAGPYNEQFF

size: -
V: TRBV2
CDR3: CASSELQGPYEQYF

size: -
V: TRBV5-1
CDR3: CASSLQGTQETQYF

size: -
V: TRBV7-9
CDR3: CASSSTTHGTGNGYTF

size: -
V: TRBV7-2
CDR3: CASSLGTVPEQFF

size: -
V: TRBV3-1/TRBV3-2
CDR3: CASSSGTSGKGGEQFF

size: many
V: TRBV5-4
CDR3: CASSLEQGNSPLHF

size: -
V: TRBV15
CDR3: CATSSTRLKGQGRFYEQYF

size: few
V: TRBV7-6
CDR3: CASSSGTGGSEQYF

size: -
V: TRBV3-1/TRBV3-2
CDR3: CASSQQGAGYEQYF

size: -
V: TRBV11-3
CDR3: CASSLSLGVNEQFF

size: few
V: TRBV20-1
CDR3: CSASTIAHYSYEQYF

size: -
V: TRBV15
CDR3: CATSRDSSGGTDTQYF

size: few
V: TRBV3-1/TRBV3-2
CDR3: CASSLWTGDHGYTF

size: -
V: TRBV9
CDR3: CASSVASILAGAKDTQYF

size: once
V: TRBV7-9
CDR3: CASSGYSGGAQDTQYF

size: -
V: TRBV7-9
CDR3: CASSHPGAGQDTQYF

size: -
V: TRBV2
CDR3: CASVGRVGADTQYF

size: -
V: TRBV2
CDR3: CATRIENTEAFF

size: -
V: TRBV7-2
CDR3: CASSVKGGRLAEAFF

size: once
V: TRBV11-2
CDR3: CASSLEIAGATDTQYF

size: -
V: TRBV19
CDR3: CASSRGWNTGELFF

size: once
V: TRBV5-1
CDR3: CASSLAASGLNEQFF

size: -
V: TRBV18
CDR3: CASSPGRGRDSPLHF

size: -
V: TRBV4-1
CDR3: CASSQGDRDNEKLFF

size: -
V: TRBV6-4
CDR3: CASSATGTGGFTNYGYTF

size: -
V: TRBV5-1
CDR3: CASSPLEVNYGYTF

size: -
V: TRBV6-5
CDR3: CASKLELLNSYEQYF

size: -
V: TRBV11-3
CDR3: CASSPIDTGELFF